These T cell receptor beta chains were read from a single sample in a study of blood T cell repertoires in COVID-19. Assay used: immunoSEQ multiplex PCR; TCRdb lists only in-frame clones, some missing. The profile shows 490,000 or so clones, 88% of them singletons. Input material: PBMCs or T cells enriched from blood (not recorded which). The source is a woman in her sixties or seventies who had recovered from COVID-19. Each CDR3 is given with its conserved first and last residue. The order of the fields is D gene, J gene, CDR3 length, V gene, clone size, CDR3 DNA, CDR3 protein. D genes are given only for firm matches. Clone size is stated in some rows and not others, as once, few, many or a class when expanded.

D: TRBD1
J: TRBJ1-2
length: 13
V: TRBV2
size: .
DNA: TGTGCCAGCAGAGACAGGGCTAACTATGGCTACACCTTC
CDR3: CASRDRANYGYTF

D: TRBD2
J: TRBJ2-1
length: 15
V: TRBV18
size: .
DNA: TGTGCCAGCTCCCCCAGAGCGGGGGACTACAATGAGCAGTTCTTC
CDR3: CASSPRAGDYNEQFF

D: TRBD1
J: TRBJ1-1
length: 13
V: TRBV7-8
size: .
DNA: TGTGCCAGCAGAAGAGGGACAGGGCAGGAAGCTTTCTTT
CDR3: CASRRGTGQEAFF

D: .
J: TRBJ2-2
length: 16
V: TRBV18
size: .
DNA: TGTGCCAGCTCACCATCGGGGTGGTCGAACACCGGGGAGCTGTTTTTT
CDR3: CASSPSGWSNTGELFF

D: .
J: TRBJ1-2
length: 14
V: TRBV7-9
size: .
DNA: TGTGCCAGCAGCTTAATCAGGGGTGGGGATGGCTACACCTTC
CDR3: CASSLIRGGDGYTF

D: TRBD1
J: TRBJ1-6
length: 15
V: TRBV2
size: .
DNA: TGTGCCAGCGGAGGACAGGGGGGAAATAATTCACCCCTCCACTTT
CDR3: CASGGQGGNNSPLHF

D: .
J: TRBJ2-6
length: 16
V: TRBV6-1
size: once
DNA: TGTGCCAGCAGCGAACAGGGATGGGCTGGGGCCAACGTCCTGACTTTC
CDR3: CASSEQGWAGANVLTF

D: TRBD1
J: TRBJ1-4
length: 15
V: TRBV24-1
size: .
DNA: TGTGCCACCAGTGATGGCGGGACAGGAGTGGAAAAACTGTTTTTT
CDR3: CATSDGGTGVEKLFF

D: .
J: TRBJ2-3
length: 14
V: TRBV18
size: .
DNA: TGTGCCAGCTCACCCGTGGACAGTTCAGATACGCAGTATTTT
CDR3: CASSPVDSSDTQYF

D: TRBD1
J: TRBJ1-2
length: 15
V: TRBV10-2
size: .
DNA: TGCGCCAGCAGTGGTACTACAGGGGGAGACTATGGCTACACCTTC
CDR3: CASSGTTGGDYGYTF

D: .
J: TRBJ2-7
length: 12
V: TRBV7-9
size: .
DNA: TGTGCCAGCAGCGGCGGGGTTACCGAGCAGTACTTC
CDR3: CASSGGVTEQYF

D: .
J: TRBJ1-6
length: 15
V: TRBV21-1
size: once
DNA: TGTGCCAGCAGCAAAGCCGGGGTGGTTGGGGTACCCCTCCACTTT
CDR3: CASSKAGVVGVPLHF

D: TRBD1
J: TRBJ1-2
length: 15
V: TRBV11-2
size: .
DNA: TGTGCCAGCAGCTTAGGAGCGGCAGGGGGGTATGGCTACACCTTC
CDR3: CASSLGAAGGYGYTF

D: TRBD2
J: TRBJ2-3
length: 14
V: TRBV2
size: once
DNA: TGTGCCACCCGAGGGGCGGGGGGTACAGATACGCAGTATTTT
CDR3: CATRGAGGTDTQYF

D: .
J: TRBJ2-3
length: 17
V: TRBV30
size: .
DNA: TGTGCCTGGAGTGTCGCTCGTCAGCGTACTAGCACAGATACGCAGTATTTT
CDR3: CAWSVARQRTSTDTQYF

D: .
J: TRBJ1-2
length: 10
V: TRBV27
size: .
DNA: TGTGCCAGCATTGGGGCGGGCTACACCTTC
CDR3: CASIGAGYTF

D: .
J: TRBJ2-7
length: 13
V: TRBV6-5
size: .
DNA: TGTGCCAGCGTTAGATGGGACATCTACGAGCAGTACTTC
CDR3: CASVRWDIYEQYF

D: TRBD1
J: TRBJ2-2
length: 16
V: TRBV5-4
size: .
DNA: TGTGCCAGCAGGGACCGGGACAGGGGGGACACCGGGGAGCTGTTTTTT
CDR3: CASRDRDRGDTGELFF

D: .
J: TRBJ1-2
length: 16
V: TRBV7-9
size: .
DNA: TGTGCCAGCAATCAATCCCCAGGGCGACTTAACTATGGCTACACCTTC
CDR3: CASNQSPGRLNYGYTF

D: TRBD2
J: TRBJ2-3
length: 15
V: TRBV10-3
size: .
DNA: TGTGCCATCAGGGTAGCGGGGGGGCGCGGAGATACGCAGTATTTT
CDR3: CAIRVAGGRGDTQYF

D: .
J: TRBJ1-1
length: 14
V: TRBV27
size: .
DNA: TGTGCCAGCAGTGGTAGCGGGTTGAACACTGAAGCTTTCTTT
CDR3: CASSGSGLNTEAFF

D: .
J: TRBJ1-1
length: 13
V: TRBV27
size: few
DNA: TGTGCCAGCTCCGGCGGGAGGAACACTGAAGCTTTCTTT
CDR3: CASSGGRNTEAFF

D: .
J: TRBJ2-7
length: 14
V: TRBV11-2
size: .
DNA: TGTGCCAGCAGCCCCCGTTGGCAGTACTACGAGCAGTACTTC
CDR3: CASSPRWQYYEQYF

D: .
J: TRBJ1-6
length: 15
V: TRBV27
size: .
DNA: TGTGCCAGCAGTTTTTCAGGGTCCTATAATTCACCCCTCCACTTT
CDR3: CASSFSGSYNSPLHF

D: .
J: TRBJ2-7
length: 13
V: TRBV6-6
size: .
DNA: TGTGCCAGCAGTTACGAGGCCGGCTACGAGCAGTACTTC
CDR3: CASSYEAGYEQYF

D: TRBD1
J: TRBJ2-1
length: 15
V: TRBV25-1
size: .
DNA: TGTGCCAGCAGGAACCGGGGACAGGGAGGCAATGAGCAGTTCTTC
CDR3: CASRNRGQGGNEQFF

D: .
J: TRBJ1-1
length: 14
V: TRBV5-1
size: few
DNA: TGCGCCAGCAGCTTGGGGCAGGCGAACACTGAAGCTTTCTTT
CDR3: CASSLGQANTEAFF

D: TRBD1
J: TRBJ2-5
length: 13
V: TRBV18
size: once
DNA: TGTGCCAGCTCCCTTAGACAGGGTGAGACCCAGTACTTC
CDR3: CASSLRQGETQYF

D: .
J: TRBJ2-6
length: 21
V: TRBV4-1
size: .
DNA: TGCGCCAGCAGCCAAGAGTGGCGTCCAGGCCCGATACCCTCTGGGGCCAACGTCCTGACTTTC
CDR3: CASSQEWRPGPIPSGANVLTF

D: .
J: TRBJ2-3
length: 13
V: TRBV19
size: .
DNA: TGTGCCAGTAGTCTCCAACTAGTGGATACGCAGTATTTT
CDR3: CASSLQLVDTQYF

D: .
J: TRBJ2-2
length: 13
V: TRBV24-1
size: .
DNA: TGTGCCACCAGTGGGGGAGACACCGGGGAGCTGTTTTTT
CDR3: CATSGGDTGELFF

D: .
J: TRBJ2-5
length: 14
V: TRBV5-1
size: .
DNA: TGCGCCAGCAGCTTCTCTGACAGGCTCGAGACCCAGTACTTC
CDR3: CASSFSDRLETQYF

D: TRBD1
J: TRBJ1-1
length: 15
V: TRBV11-2
size: .
DNA: TGTGCCAGCAGCTCACTCCATACAGGGGGCACTGAAGCTTTCTTT
CDR3: CASSSLHTGGTEAFF

D: .
J: TRBJ1-1
length: 13
V: TRBV7-9
size: .
DNA: TGTGCCAGCAGCCAGGACAGCGACACTGAAGCTTTCTTT
CDR3: CASSQDSDTEAFF

D: .
J: TRBJ1-6
length: 16
V: TRBV4-1
size: .
DNA: TGCGCCAGCAGCCAAGGGGGGGATTCCGTAAAATCACCCCTCCACTTT
CDR3: CASSQGGDSVKSPLHF

D: TRBD2
J: TRBJ2-1
length: 16
V: TRBV13
size: .
DNA: TGTGCCAGCAGCTCCTTACTAGCGGGGGGGTACAATGAGCAGTTCTTC
CDR3: CASSSLLAGGYNEQFF

D: TRBD2
J: TRBJ2-1
length: 17
V: TRBV5-1
size: .
DNA: TGCGCCAGCAGCGGAGGGGGGACTAGCGGTTCCTACAATGAGCAGTTCTTC
CDR3: CASSGGGTSGSYNEQFF